These 15 T cell receptor beta chains were sequenced from one sample in a study of PD-1 blockade in classical Hodgkin lymphoma. TCRdb keeps only in-frame clones here, not all; method: immunoSEQ multiplex PCR. The sample has more than 140,000 clones, 78% seen once. Every one of the patients relapsed after autologous stem cell transplantation (brentuximab vedotin exposure was variable). This sample comprised peripheral blood mononuclear cells (PBMCs), obtained before the second cycle of nivolumab. Receptors were obtained from a human donor with classical Hodgkin lymphoma.

The chain links TRBV21-1 to TRBJ2-2; the D segment call TRBD1 is taken from the table without a DNA check. TRBV21-1 is recorded as a pseudogene. The CDR3 consists of 15 residues. The chain's CDR3 is CASSKGSQGDGELFF. The CDR3 bases are TGTGCCAGCAGCAAAGGCTCACAGGGGGACGGGGAGCTGTTTTTT.

This clone was recorded only once. V is TRBV19 and J is TRBJ2-7; 7 nucleotides agree with TRBD1. Looked up from germline, CDR1 is LNHDA and CDR2 is SQIVND (reference sequence). With V trimmed by 4 bases and J by 0 bases, 6 bases remained unmatched. The CDR3 runs 15 residues. This CDR3 reads CASSTRTGLSYEQYF. The CDR3 DNA sequence: TGTGCCAGTAGTACCCGGACAGGCCTCTCCTACGAGCAGTACTTC.

The chain links TRBV7-6 to TRBJ2-5, with D possibly being TRBD1 (7 bases). Germline CDR1 and CDR2: SGHVS and FNYEAQ. V was trimmed by 4 bases and J by 5 bases, leaving 20 bases between them. The CDR3 sequence is 16 residues long. The DNA of the CDR3 is TGTGCCAGCAGCTCATTTCAGGGGGACTTCCAGGAGACCCAGTACTTC. It yields the protein CASSSFQGDFQETQYF.

The CDR3 DNA is TGTGCCACCAGCAGATTTCCTGGACTAGCGGGAGGGCTGGGCAACGAGCAGTACTTC. As protein: CATSRFPGLAGGLGNEQYF. The chain combines TRBV15 with TRBJ2-7; 15 nucleotides line up with TRBD2. The germline gives CDR1 LNHNV, CDR2 YYDKDF (reference sequence). This CDR3 is built from 19 residues. The V gene end was trimmed by 2 bases and the J gene end by 5 bases; junction bases not matched to a gene: 13.

This clone was seen a handful of times. The chain employs TRBV28 and TRBJ1-2; 8 bases are shared with TRBD1. V was clipped by 6 bases and J by 6 bases; unmatched bases: 15. The length of the CDR3 is 16 residues. Germline V gene data show CDR1 as MDHEN and CDR2 as SYDVKM. Here the CDR3 reads CASSPPPGQGGDGYTF. CDR3 nucleotides: TGTGCCAGCAGCCCACCCCCCGGACAGGGTGGGGATGGCTACACCTTC.

The count of this clone is one. The chain couples TRBV27 to TRBJ2-2; D is undetermined. Trimming left V 2 bases short and J 0 bases short, with 10 bases between. This CDR3 comprises 16 residues. Germline lookup yields CDR1 MNHEY and CDR2 SMNVEV (reference sequence). DNA of the CDR3: TGTGCCAGCAGTTTAAGAGTCCAGGCGAACACCGGGGAGCTGTTTTTT. This sequence encodes CASSLRVQANTGELFF.

V is TRBV10-2 and J is TRBJ2-7, with 8 bases fitting TRBD1. The length of the CDR3 is 14 residues. The germline gives CDR1 WSHSY, CDR2 SAAADI. Trimming removed 6 bases from V and 6 bases from J; junction bases left unmatched: 10. The CDR3 DNA reads TGCGCCAGCAGGAGGGGGACAGGTGCCGCCGAGCAGTACTTC. As protein: CASRRGTGAAEQYF.

This clone has more than one count but fewer than ten. The gene calls are TRBV2 and TRBJ1-5; TRBD1 agrees at 7 bases. V trimming: 6 bases; J trimming: 2 bases; junction bases outside the gene matches: 4. The CDR3 loop spans 14 amino acids. Germline V gene data show CDR1 as SNHLY and CDR2 as FYNNEI. In nucleotides, the CDR3 is TGTGCCAGCAGACAGGGGCTTGGCAATCAGCCCCAGCATTTT. Amino acid sequence: CASRQGLGNQPQHF.

The rearrangement links TRBV19 to TRBJ2-3; no clear D. CDR3 length equals 13 residues. Germline V CDR1 and CDR2: LNHDA, SQIVND (reference sequence). The V gene lost 9 bases and the J gene lost 1 base, with 11 bases spanning the gap. The CDR3 nucleotides read TGTGCCAGCCTCGGCCAGGGCACAGATACGCAGTATTTT. This translates into CASLGQGTDTQYF. The full variable domain, completed using reference TRBV19 and TRBJ2-3, is DGGITQSPKYLFRKEGQNVTLSCEQNLNHDAMYWYRQDPGQGLRLIYYSQIVNDFQKGDIAEGYSVSREKKESFPLTVTSAQKNPTAFYLCASLGQGTDTQYFGPGTRLTVL.

The rearrangement links TRBV11-2 to TRBJ1-5; the match to TRBD1 covers 7 bases. The V segment lost 3 bases and the J segment 2 bases; nucleotides outside the gene matches: 4. The CDR3 has 15 amino acids. In germline, CDR1 is SGHAT, CDR2 FQNNGV. For the CDR3, the DNA is TGTGCCAGCAGCTTTTCTGGGACAGGCAATCAGCCCCAGCATTTT. Its translation is CASSFSGTGNQPQHF.

The V and J genes are TRBV28 and TRBJ1-2; 11 bases match TRBD1. The germline V gene has CDR1 MDHEN and CDR2 SYDVKM. Germline trimming cut 2 bases from V and 8 bases from J; bases unmatched to any gene: 7. The CDR3 contains 15 residues. The CDR3 bases are TGTGCCAGCAGTTTAGAGTGGACAGGGGGCAGGGGCTACACCTTC. Translating it yields CASSLEWTGGRGYTF.

The chain links TRBV7-9 to TRBJ2-2; D tentatively reads TRBD1 or TRBD2 (5 bases each). The CDR3 is made up of 14 amino acids. In germline, CDR1 is SEHNR, CDR2 FQNEAQ (reference sequence). The germline V and J ends were trimmed by 2 bases and 5 bases, with 9 bases remaining between them. The CDR3 bases are TGTGCCAGCAGCTTATTGAGGGGAACCGGGGAGCTGTTTTTT. Protein product: CASSLLRGTGELFF. Variable domain in full (rest from reference TRBV7-9 and TRBJ2-2): DTGVSQNPRHKITKRGQNVTFRCDPISEHNRLYWYRQTLGQGPEFLTYFQNEAQLEKSRLLSDRFSAERPKGSFSTLEIQRTEQGDSAMYLCASSLLRGTGELFFGEGSRLTVL.

This clone counts as medium-sized. This chain joins TRBV5-4 and TRBJ1-3, with D uncertain. The germline V gene encodes CDR1 SGHNT and CDR2 YYREEE (reference sequence). Trimming took off 3 bases at V and 3 bases at J, with 16 bases between the two ends. The CDR3 has 16 residues. CDR3 loop: CASSSDPTGSGNTIYF. The DNA of the CDR3 is TGTGCCAGCAGCTCAGACCCCACGGGAAGTGGAAACACCATATATTTT. Together with reference TRBV5-4 and TRBJ1-3, the CDR3 gives the full variable domain: ETGVTQSPTHLIKTRGQQVTLRCSSQSGHNTVSWYQQALGQGPQFIFQYYREEENGRGNFPPRFSGLQFPNYSSELNVNALELDDSALYLCASSSDPTGSGNTIYFGEGSWLTVV.

The genes are TRBV11-3 and TRBJ2-7, with D possibly TRBD2 on 5 matching bases. The CDR3 is 14 residues long. Trimming stripped 4 bases from V and 2 bases from J, with 12 bases between. Germline CDR1 and CDR2: SGHNT and YENEEA. CDR3 residues: CASSSYTRPYEQYF. The CDR3 coding sequence is TGTGCCAGCAGCTCATACACTAGACCCTACGAGCAGTACTTC.

This CDR3 is CASAPWTPGTGRTEAFF. Written as DNA, the CDR3 is TGTGCCAGCGCCCCGTGGACCCCCGGGACAGGGAGGACTGAAGCTTTCTTT. J is TRBJ1-1 and V is TRBV7-9, with 9 bases fitting TRBD1. This CDR3 has 17 residues. From germline, CDR1 is SEHNR and CDR2 FQNEAQ (reference sequence). V lost 8 bases to trimming and J lost 5 bases; unmatched junction nucleotides: 18.